The clone carrying this T cell receptor beta chain was seen a handful of times. Its specificity is unknown. The CDR3 spans 14 residues. The germline gives CDR1 SGHKS, CDR2 YYEKEE (reference sequence). Trimming at V came to 4 bases and at J to 6 bases, leaving 7 bases not matched to a gene. Primers: 60 Vbeta forward and 13 Jbeta reverse. Assay used: immunoSEQ multiplex PCR; TCRdb lists only in-frame clones, some missing. The sample gives approximately 93,000 clones, approximately 81% of which show up once; 3% to 3.5% is in the top ten. The data stem from a study of cytomegalovirus exposure and HLA in healthy donors. Whole-study results and caveats: Earlier analysis looked at TCR beta V segments, and most were productive about 87% or about 30% of the time.

The chain links TRBV5-5 to TRBJ2-7; 10 bases map to TRBD1. Sequencing input: PBMCs. The receptor comes from a woman between 40 and 55 years old in good health and CMV-seronegative. The CDR3 reads CASSPGTGVREQYF. CDR3 bases: TGTGCCAGCAGCCCCGGGACAGGGGTTCGCGAGCAGTACTTC.